The following is a T cell receptor beta chain sequence with its context. Its target is unknown. With V trimmed by 1 base and J by 4 bases, 8 bases remained unmatched. This CDR3 region has 16 residues. Germline CDR1 is SGHNT and CDR2 is YYREEE (reference sequence). The data were taken from a study of cytomegalovirus exposure and HLA in healthy donors. Study-wide results and limits: Presence/absence comparisons presumed near-even sequencing depth among donors. Common viral pathogens seemed, in a later analysis, to connect with several of the most significant clusters. Cytomegalovirus association was listed for around 170 TCR beta chains. When analyzed later, a missense DCLRE1C variant was found to be linked to TCR beta V- and J-gene trimming.

The study ran its PCR with 60 Vbeta and 13 Jbeta primers. Profiling relied on immunoSEQ multiplex PCR, and the TCRdb table lists in-frame clones only, not all of them. The top ten clones hold around 2.3% of a sample with tens of thousands of clones, about 66% of them seen once. The clonotype was recovered from a man younger than 45 in good health and CMV-seronegative. The chain is built from TRBV5-4 and TRBJ2-5, with TRBD1 matching over 9 bases. The sample was PBMCs. The CDR3 bases are TGTGCCAGCAGCTTGAGGGACAGGGAGGTGGGAGAGACCCAGTACTTC. Translating gives CASSLRDREVGETQYF. The entire variable domain, with the rest obtained from reference TRBV5-4 and TRBJ2-5, is as follows: ETGVTQSPTHLIKTRGQQVTLRCSSQSGHNTVSWYQQALGQGPQFIFQYYREEENGRGNFPPRFSGLQFPNYSSELNVNALELDDSALYLCASSLRDREVGETQYFGPGTRLLVL.